The clone carrying this TCR beta chain showed up just a few times. What it binds is unknown. The V gene lost 0 bases and the J gene lost 8 bases, with 13 bases spanning the gap. This CDR3 contains 14 residues. Germline CDR1 is SGHTA and CDR2 is FQGTGA. Researchers amplified the TCR beta CDR3 regions from RNA transcripts. The HTBI set primed first-round TCR CDR3 RT-PCR. MiXCR, run by TCRdb on the multiplex PCR reads, gives a single entry per CDR3 protein. The data hold just over 550,000 distinct CDR3 sequences, with more than 45% observed a single time. The sample originates from a study of T cells in Graves' hyperthyroidism and ophthalmopathy. Study conclusions and caveats: Using 13 V-J features, a model discriminated ophthalmopathy from stable hyperthyroidism.

The authors deemed Graves' hyperthyroidism stable absent ophthalmopathy progression within 18 months. A patient was excluded if there was uncontrolled infection, other autoimmune disease, pregnancy or lactation. The study based diagnoses on clinical symptoms, serum thyroxine and TRAb, thyroid ultrasound and orbital computed tomography. The sample was peripheral blood or thyroid tissue (not recorded which). This sequence was found in a woman under 30 with Graves' hyperthyroidism. The rearrangement joins TRBV7-3 to TRBJ1-1, with D unclear. The CDR3 bases are TGTGCCAGCAGCTTAACGGGTGTAGTGAGGGAAGCTTTCTTT. This encodes CASSLTGVVREAFF.